This T cell receptor beta chain was observed in a study of blood T cell repertoires in COVID-19. Across roughly 25 US areas, participants ranged in age from 18 to 89 years. Trimming shortened V by 5 bases and J by 5 bases, and 12 bases separated the two germline ends. The CDR3 runs to 13 residues. Germline CDR1 is LNHDA and CDR2 is SQIVND (reference sequence). Per the original data handling: Reference gene primer amplification yielded estimated nucleated cell counts. The repertoire was sequenced with immunoSEQ multiplex PCR; TCRdb's copy has only in-frame clones and lacks some. V and J calls and clone size are as listed in that table; D and trimming were resolved from the DNA. The sample records a few hundred thousand clones, 75% to 90% being singletons.

The genes are TRBV19 and TRBJ1-1; D ambiguous. Sequenced input: PBMCs or T cells enriched from blood (not recorded which). The receptor comes from a woman between 45 and 65 years old who had recovered from COVID-19. CDR3 nucleotides: TGTGCCAGTAGTCTGAGTCAGACTACTGAAGCTTTCTTT. Its protein product is CASSLSQTTEAFF.